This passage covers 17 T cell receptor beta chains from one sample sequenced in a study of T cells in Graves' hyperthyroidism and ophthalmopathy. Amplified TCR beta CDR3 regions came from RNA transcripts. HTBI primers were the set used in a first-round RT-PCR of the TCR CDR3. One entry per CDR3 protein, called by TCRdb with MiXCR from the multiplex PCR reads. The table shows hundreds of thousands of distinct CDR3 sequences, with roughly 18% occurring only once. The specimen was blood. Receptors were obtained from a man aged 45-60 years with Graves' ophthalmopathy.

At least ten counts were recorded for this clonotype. This chain's CDR3 is CASSSEGTEAFF. The CDR3 DNA sequence: TGCGCCAGCAGCTCAGAGGGGACTGAAGCTTTCTTT. The chain uses TRBV5-1 and TRBJ1-1; D may be TRBD1 (5 bases). The germline CDR1 and CDR2 sequences are SGHRS and YFSETQ. V was trimmed by 3 bases and J by 5 bases, leaving 8 bases between them. The CDR3 runs 12 residues.

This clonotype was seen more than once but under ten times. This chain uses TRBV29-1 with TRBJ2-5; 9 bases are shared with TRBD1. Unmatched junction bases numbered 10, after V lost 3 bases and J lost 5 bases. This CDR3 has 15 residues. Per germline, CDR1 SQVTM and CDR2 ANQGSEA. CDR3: CSVEEGTGRAETQYF. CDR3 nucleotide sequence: TGCAGCGTTGAGGAGGGGACAGGGAGGGCGGAGACCCAGTACTTC.

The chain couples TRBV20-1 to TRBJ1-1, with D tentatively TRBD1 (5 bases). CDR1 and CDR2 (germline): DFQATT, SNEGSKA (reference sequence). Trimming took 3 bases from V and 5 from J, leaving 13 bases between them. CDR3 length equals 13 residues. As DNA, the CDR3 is TGCAGTGCTAGGCCCTCAGGGAGAACTGAAGCTTTCTTT. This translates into CSARPSGRTEAFF.

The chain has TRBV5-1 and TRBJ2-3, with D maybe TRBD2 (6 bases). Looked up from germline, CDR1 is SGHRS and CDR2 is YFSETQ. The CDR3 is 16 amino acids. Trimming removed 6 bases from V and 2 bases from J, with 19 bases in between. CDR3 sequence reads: CASTLSGEAATDTQYF. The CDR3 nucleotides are TGCGCCAGCACCCTCTCGGGGGAGGCCGCCACAGATACGCAGTATTTT.

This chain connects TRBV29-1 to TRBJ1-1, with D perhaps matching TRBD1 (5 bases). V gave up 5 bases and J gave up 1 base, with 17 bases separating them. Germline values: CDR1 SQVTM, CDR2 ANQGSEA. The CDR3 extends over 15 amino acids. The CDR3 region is CSVSHPSGRNTEAFF. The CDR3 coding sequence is TGCAGCGTTTCCCATCCGTCAGGGAGGAACACTGAAGCTTTCTTT. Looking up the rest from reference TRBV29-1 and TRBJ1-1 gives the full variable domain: SAVISQKPSRDICQRGTSLTIQCQVDSQVTMMFWYRQQPGQSLTLIATANQGSEATYESGFVIDKFPISRPNLTFSTLTVSNMSPEDSSIYLCSVSHPSGRNTEAFFGQGTRLTVV.

The CDR3 sequence is CASSGEREVTGELFF. As DNA, the CDR3 is TGTGCCAGCAGCGGGGAGCGGGAAGTTACCGGGGAGCTGTTTTTT. The chain links TRBV9 to TRBJ2-2; 7 positions match TRBD2. The CDR3 extends over 15 amino acids. The germline gives CDR1 SGDLS, CDR2 YYNGEE. J gave up 5 bases and V 3 bases, and 7 bases lay outside the gene matches. Combining the CDR3 with reference TRBV9 and TRBJ2-2 gives the whole variable domain DSGVTQTPKHLITATGQRVTLRCSPRSGDLSVYWYQQSLDQGLQFLIQYYNGEERAKGNILERFSAQQFPDLHSELNLSSLELGDSALYFCASSGEREVTGELFFGEGSRLTVL.

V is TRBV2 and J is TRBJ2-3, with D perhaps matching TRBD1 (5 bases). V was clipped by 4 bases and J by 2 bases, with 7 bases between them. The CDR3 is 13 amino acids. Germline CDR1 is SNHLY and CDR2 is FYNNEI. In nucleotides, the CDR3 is TGTGCCAGCAGTGGCAGGGCCACAGATACGCAGTATTTT. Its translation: CASSGRATDTQYF.

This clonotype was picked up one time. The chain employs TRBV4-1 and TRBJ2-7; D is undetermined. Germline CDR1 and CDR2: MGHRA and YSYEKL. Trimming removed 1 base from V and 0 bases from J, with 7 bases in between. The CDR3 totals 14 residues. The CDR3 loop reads CASSQGQDSYEQYF. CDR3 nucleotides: TGCGCCAGCAGCCAAGGCCAGGACTCCTACGAGCAGTACTTC.

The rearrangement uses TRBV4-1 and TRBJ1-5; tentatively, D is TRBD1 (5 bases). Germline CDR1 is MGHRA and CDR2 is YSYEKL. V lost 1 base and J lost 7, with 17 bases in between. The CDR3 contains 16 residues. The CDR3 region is CASSQVNQGNWQPQHF. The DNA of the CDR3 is TGCGCCAGCAGCCAAGTTAATCAGGGAAACTGGCAGCCCCAGCATTTT.

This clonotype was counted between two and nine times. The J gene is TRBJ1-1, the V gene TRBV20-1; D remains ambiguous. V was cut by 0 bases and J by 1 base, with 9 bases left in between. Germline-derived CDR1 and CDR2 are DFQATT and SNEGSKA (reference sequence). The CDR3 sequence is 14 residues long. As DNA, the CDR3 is TGCAGTGCTAGAGATGAGCTGAGGAACACTGAAGCTTTCTTT. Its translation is CSARDELRNTEAFF.

CDR3 sequence reads: CASSSLPGPQLGGYTF. CDR3 DNA sequence: TGCGCCAGCAGCTCCCTGCCGGGGCCCCAACTAGGTGGCTACACCTTC. The J gene is TRBJ1-2, the V gene TRBV5-1, with a possible D match to TRBD1 (5 bases). The ends were cut back, 3 bases at V and 7 bases at J, with 22 bases in the middle. Per germline, CDR1 SGHRS and CDR2 YFSETQ. This CDR3 contains 16 residues.

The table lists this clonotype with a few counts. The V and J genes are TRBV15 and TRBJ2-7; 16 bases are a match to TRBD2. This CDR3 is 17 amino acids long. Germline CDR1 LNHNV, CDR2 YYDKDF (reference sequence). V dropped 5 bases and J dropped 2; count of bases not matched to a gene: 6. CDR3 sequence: CATSALGTSGRAYEQYF. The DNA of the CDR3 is TGTGCCACCAGCGCGCTCGGGACTAGCGGGAGGGCCTACGAGCAGTACTTC.

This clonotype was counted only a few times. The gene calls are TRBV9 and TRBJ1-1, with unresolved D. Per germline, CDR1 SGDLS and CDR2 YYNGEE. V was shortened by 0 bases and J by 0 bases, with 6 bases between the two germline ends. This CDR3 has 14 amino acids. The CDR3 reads CASSVAGMNTEAFF. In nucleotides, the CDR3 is TGTGCCAGCAGCGTAGCGGGAATGAACACTGAAGCTTTCTTT.

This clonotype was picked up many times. Here the CDR3 reads CASSHTRTSGRAEQYF. The CDR3 nucleotides are TGTGCCAGCAGTCATACCCGGACTAGCGGGAGGGCCGAGCAGTACTTC. The chain recombines TRBV28 with TRBJ2-7, with 15 bases identical to TRBD2. V was clipped by 5 bases and J by 6 bases; unmatched bases: 8. Germline-derived CDR1 and CDR2 are MDHEN and SYDVKM. The CDR3 spans 16 residues.

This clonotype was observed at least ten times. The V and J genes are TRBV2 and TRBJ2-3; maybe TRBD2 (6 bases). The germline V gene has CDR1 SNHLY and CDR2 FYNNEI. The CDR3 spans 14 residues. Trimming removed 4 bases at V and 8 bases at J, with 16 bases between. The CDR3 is CASSVGREFSTQYF. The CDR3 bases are TGTGCCAGCAGTGTTGGACGGGAGTTCAGTACGCAGTATTTT.

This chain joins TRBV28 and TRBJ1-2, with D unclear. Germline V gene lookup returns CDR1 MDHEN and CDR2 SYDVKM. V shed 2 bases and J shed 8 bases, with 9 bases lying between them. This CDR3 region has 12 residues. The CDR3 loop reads CASSLGPVGYTF. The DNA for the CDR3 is TGTGCCAGCAGTTTAGGTCCGGTGGGCTACACCTTC.

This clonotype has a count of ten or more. Here the CDR3 DNA reads TGTGCCAGCAGCTTACGACAGGGAGGCACCGGGGAGCTGTTTTTT. Residues: CASSLRQGGTGELFF. V gene TRBV11-2 combines with J gene TRBJ2-2; D may be TRBD1 (7 bases). The CDR3 has 15 residues. CDR1 is SGHAT and CDR2 is FQNNGV in the germline V gene. Trimming removed 2 bases from V and 4 bases from J, with 11 bases in between.